This TCR beta chain was profiled in a study of blood T cell repertoires in COVID-19. On the study more broadly: Nucleic acid was either cDNA or gDNA, and it came from T cells, B-cell-depleted T cells, or PBMCs.

The CDR3 covers 16 residues. The junction had 4 bases not matched to a gene; V was cut back by 2 bases and J by 2 bases. Germline V gene sequence: CDR1 SGHRS, CDR2 YFSETQ. Sequenced by immunoSEQ multiplex PCR; TCRdb stores in-frame clones only, minus some. The sample carries roughly 260,000 clones, more than 70% recorded once. Sequences were obtained from peripheral blood. This TCR was sampled from a woman aged 40 to 50 who had recovered from COVID-19. V usage is TRBV5-1 and J usage is TRBJ2-1, with 10 bases that match TRBD1. The CDR3 DNA is TGCGCCAGCAGCTTCGAAGGACAGGGGGCCTACAATGAGCAGTTCTTC. Translating gives CASSFEGQGAYNEQFF.